The 12 T cell receptor beta chains in this list originate from one sample, sequenced in a study of cytomegalovirus exposure and HLA in healthy donors. A multiplex PCR was run with 60 Vbeta primers and 13 Jbeta primers. Clones were read by immunoSEQ multiplex PCR, and TCRdb kept only the in-frame ones, dropping some. The sample yields around 96,000 clones, about 76% seen once. The sample taken for sequencing was PBMCs. These receptors all come from a man aged 30-40 years in good health and CMV-seropositive.

The chain has TRBV7-6 and TRBJ2-1; D gene ambiguous. Germline CDR1 is SGHVS and CDR2 is FNYEAQ. V was cut by 1 base and J by 1 base, with 8 bases left in between. This CDR3 contains 15 residues. Here the CDR3 reads CASSLVPQSYNEQFF. CDR3 nucleotide sequence: TGTGCCAGCAGCTTAGTCCCTCAGTCCTACAATGAGCAGTTCTTC.

The chain joins TRBV15 to TRBJ2-7, with D maybe TRBD2 (7 bases). CDR1 LNHNV and CDR2 YYDKDF come from the germline V gene (reference sequence). CDR3 size: 15 residues. Trimming cost V 8 bases and J 2 bases, with 19 bases left between them. CDR3 protein: CATARTGEGAYEQYF. CDR3 DNA sequence: TGTGCCACCGCAAGAACCGGGGAGGGGGCCTACGAGCAGTACTTC.

The chain has TRBV18 and TRBJ2-7; D is perhaps TRBD1 (6 bases). The CDR3 has 13 amino acids. Trimming shortened V by 6 bases and J by 6 bases, and 15 bases separated the two germline ends. Germline CDR1 is KGHSH and CDR2 is LQKENI. CDR3 sequence: CASSSGQLVEQYF. The CDR3 nucleotides read TGTGCCAGCTCCTCCGGACAGTTGGTCGAGCAGTACTTC.

The rearrangement joins TRBV9 to TRBJ1-3; D is possibly TRBD1 (6 bases). Germline V gene lookup returns CDR1 SGDLS and CDR2 YYNGEE. V lost 3 bases, J lost 0 bases, and 13 bases lay in between. The CDR3 is made up of 16 amino acids. CDR3 in amino acids: CASSASTGYSGNTIYF. DNA for the CDR3: TGTGCCAGCAGCGCCTCGACAGGCTACTCTGGAAACACCATATATTTT.

The rearrangement uses TRBV29-1 and TRBJ1-2; D gene ambiguous. The CDR3 contains 12 residues. In germline, CDR1 is SQVTM, CDR2 ANQGSEA. Trimming cost V 4 bases and J 3 bases, with 9 bases left between them. As DNA, the CDR3 is TGCAGCGTTGGCCCGCGGGACTATGGCTACACCTTC. Translation gives CSVGPRDYGYTF.

The J gene is TRBJ2-5, the V gene TRBV4-1; D is perhaps TRBD2 (5 bases). V was trimmed by 0 bases and J by 4 bases, leaving 15 bases between them. Germline values: CDR1 MGHRA, CDR2 YSYEKL. This CDR3 is built from 16 residues. The CDR3 spells CASSQDLGRSGETQYF. The CDR3 DNA is TGCGCCAGCAGCCAAGATCTAGGGAGAAGCGGAGAGACCCAGTACTTC.

The genes are TRBV6-1 and TRBJ1-2; maybe TRBD1 (6 bases). The CDR3 sequence is 18 residues long. Trimming left V 4 bases short and J 3 bases short, with 24 bases between. Germline V lookup: CDR1 MNHNS, CDR2 SASEGT. The CDR3, as DNA: TGTGCCAGCAGTGGGGGAAACAGGGTAACCCGATCATACTATGGCTACACCTTC. Its protein is CASSGGNRVTRSYYGYTF.

Comments on this clone: Germline is not matched at one junction end, which may reflect a read error. The genes are TRBV7-9 and TRBJ2-2; no reliable D call. This CDR3 region has 12 residues. Germline V gene sequence: CDR1 SEHNR, CDR2 FQNEAQ (reference sequence). The DNA of the CDR3 is TGTTCCAGCAGCATAAGCCTCGGGGAGCTGTTTTTT. Its protein is CSSSISLGELFF.

This clone was observed a handful of times. The chain is built from TRBV7-2 and TRBJ1-5; D is possibly TRBD1 (5 bases). Germline loops: CDR1 SGHTA, CDR2 FQGNSA. The CDR3 consists of 15 residues. Between the trimmed V and J ends, which lost 4 bases and 5 bases, there was a span of 15 bases. CDR3 DNA sequence: TGTGCCAGCAGCTCCTACCGGGGGATGGATCAGCCCCAGCATTTT. As protein: CASSSYRGMDQPQHF.

V and J are TRBV4-3 and TRBJ1-4; 8 nucleotides match TRBD1. Germline V gene lookup returns CDR1 LGHNA and CDR2 YSLEER. The CDR3 has 16 amino acids. With 1 base clipped from V and 5 bases from J, the junction kept 6 bases outside the gene matches. DNA of the CDR3: TGCGCCAGCAGCCAAGGCGGGACAGGCCGAAATGAAAAACTGTTTTTT. Residues: CASSQGGTGRNEKLFF.

This clone came up once. The junction does not match germline at one end; this may be a read error. The V call is TRBV7-9, the J call TRBJ2-3; no firm D call. This CDR3 is 13 amino acids long. Germline loops: CDR1 SEHNR, CDR2 FQNEAQ (reference sequence). In DNA, the CDR3 is TGTTCCAGCAGCTTCCAGGCCACAGATACGCAGTATTTT. It yields the protein CSSSFQATDTQYF. Full variable domain (remainder filled in from reference TRBV7-9 and TRBJ2-3): DTGVSQNPRHKITKRGQNVTFRCDPISEHNRLYWYRQTLGQGPEFLTYFQNEAQLEKSRLLSDRFSAERPKGSFSTLEIQRTEQGDSAMYLCSSSFQATDTQYFGPGTRLTVL.

The chain uses TRBV4-1 and TRBJ2-5; D is uncertain. V was trimmed by 3 bases and J by 5 bases, leaving 16 bases between them. The CDR3 runs 15 residues. The V gene's germline CDR1 is MGHRA and CDR2 YSYEKL. The CDR3 reads CASSHGSTSRETQYF. CDR3 sequence (DNA): TGCGCCAGCAGCCATGGATCCACCTCCAGGGAGACCCAGTACTTC.